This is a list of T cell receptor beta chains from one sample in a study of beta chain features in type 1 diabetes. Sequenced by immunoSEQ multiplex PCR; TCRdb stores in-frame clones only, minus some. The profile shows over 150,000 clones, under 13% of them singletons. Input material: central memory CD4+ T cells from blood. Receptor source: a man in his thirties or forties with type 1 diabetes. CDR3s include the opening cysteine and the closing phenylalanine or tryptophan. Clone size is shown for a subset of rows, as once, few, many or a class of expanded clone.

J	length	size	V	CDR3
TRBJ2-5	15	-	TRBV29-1	CSVERTSGGQETQYF
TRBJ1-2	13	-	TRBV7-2	CASSVGREYGYTF
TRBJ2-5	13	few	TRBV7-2	CASSLYSRGTQYF
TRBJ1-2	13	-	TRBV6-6	CASSYSTEGSYTF
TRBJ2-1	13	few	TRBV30	CAWGTGLYNEQFF
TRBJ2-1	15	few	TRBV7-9	CASSRDSFFYNEQFF
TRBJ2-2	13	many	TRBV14	CASSPGGTGELFF
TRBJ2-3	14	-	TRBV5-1	CASSPGEITDTQYF
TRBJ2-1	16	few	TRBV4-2	CASSPTGLAGNNEQFF
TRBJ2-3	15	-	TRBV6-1	CASSDLAGVADTQYF
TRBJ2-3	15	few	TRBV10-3	CAIRGLAGDTDTQYF
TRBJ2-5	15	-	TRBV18	CASSPISGNGETQYF